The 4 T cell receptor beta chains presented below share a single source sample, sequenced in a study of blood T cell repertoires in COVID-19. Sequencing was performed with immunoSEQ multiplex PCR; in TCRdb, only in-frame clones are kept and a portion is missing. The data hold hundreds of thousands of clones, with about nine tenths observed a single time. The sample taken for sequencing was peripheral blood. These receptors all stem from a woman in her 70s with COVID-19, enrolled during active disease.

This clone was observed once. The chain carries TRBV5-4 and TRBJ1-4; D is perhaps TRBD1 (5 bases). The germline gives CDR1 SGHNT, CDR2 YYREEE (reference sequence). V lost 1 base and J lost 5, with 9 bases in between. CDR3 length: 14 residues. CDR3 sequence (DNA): TGTGCCAGCAGCTTGTTCAACAGGAATGAAAAACTGTTTTTT. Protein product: CASSLFNRNEKLFF.

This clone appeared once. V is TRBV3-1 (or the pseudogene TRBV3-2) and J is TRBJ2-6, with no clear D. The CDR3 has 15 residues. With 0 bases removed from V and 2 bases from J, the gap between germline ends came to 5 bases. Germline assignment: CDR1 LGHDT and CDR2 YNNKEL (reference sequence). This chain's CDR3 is CASSQDFTGANVLTF. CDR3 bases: TGTGCCAGCAGCCAAGATTTTACTGGGGCCAACGTCCTGACTTTC.

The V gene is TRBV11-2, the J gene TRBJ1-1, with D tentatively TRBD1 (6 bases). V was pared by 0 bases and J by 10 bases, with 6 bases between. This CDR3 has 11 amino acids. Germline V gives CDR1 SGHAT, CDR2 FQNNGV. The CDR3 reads CASSLDRGAFF. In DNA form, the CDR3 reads TGTGCCAGCAGCTTAGACAGGGGAGCTTTCTTT. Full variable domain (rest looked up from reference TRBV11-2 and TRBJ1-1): EAGVAQSPRYKIIEKRQSVAFWCNPISGHATLYWYQQILGQGPKLLIQFQNNGVVDDSQLPKDRFSAERLKGVDSTLKIQPAKLEDSAVYLCASSLDRGAFFGQGTRLTVV.

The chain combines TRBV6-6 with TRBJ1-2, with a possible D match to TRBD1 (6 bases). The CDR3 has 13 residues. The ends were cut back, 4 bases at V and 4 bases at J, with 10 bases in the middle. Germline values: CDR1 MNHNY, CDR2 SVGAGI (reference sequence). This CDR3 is CASSFTGTYGYTF. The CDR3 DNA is TGTGCCAGCAGTTTCACAGGGACCTATGGCTACACCTTC.